Each of the 29 T cell receptor beta chains below was sequenced from the same sample in a study of blood T cells in healthy people across ages. A J-beta primer mix and a sample-barcoded 5' primer were used in a second PCR of about 7 to 12 cycles. MiXCR was run by TCRdb on the 5' RACE reads, yielding one entry per CDR3 protein. The profile shows about 640,000 distinct CDR3 sequences, about 30% of them singletons. The sample was blood. These receptors were collected from a woman over 75 in good health.

This clonotype was counted many times. The V and J genes are TRBV10-2 and TRBJ1-2; D may be TRBD1 (6 bases). Germline assignment: CDR1 WSHSY and CDR2 SAAADI. V was shortened by 3 bases and J by 4 bases, with 12 bases between the two germline ends. The CDR3 loop spans 14 amino acids. CDR3 bases: TGCGCCAGCAGTGATTGGGGGGCAAGCTATGGCTACACCTTC. Amino acid sequence: CASSDWGASYGYTF.

This clonotype was detected many times. CDR3 loop: CASRGQGASYEQYF. The CDR3, as DNA: TGTGCCAGCAGGGGACAGGGGGCATCCTACGAGCAGTACTTC. The chain couples TRBV12-3 or TRBV12-4 to TRBJ2-7, with TRBD1 matching 12 bases. Germline trimming cut 6 bases from V and 1 base from J; bases unmatched to any gene: 1. The CDR3 is 14 residues long.

In its sample, this clonotype was seen many times. The chain links TRBV11-2 to TRBJ1-2; no clear D gene. Germline V gene lookup returns CDR1 SGHAT and CDR2 FQNNGV. The CDR3 is 14 amino acids. The V and J ends lost 0 bases and 8 bases respectively, with 13 bases between them. The CDR3, as DNA: TGTGCCAGCAGCTTAGATACCAGGTCGGGGGGCTACACCTTC. This sequence encodes CASSLDTRSGGYTF. The full variable domain, with the rest looked up from reference TRBV11-2 and TRBJ1-2, is EAGVAQSPRYKIIEKRQSVAFWCNPISGHATLYWYQQILGQGPKLLIQFQNNGVVDDSQLPKDRFSAERLKGVDSTLKIQPAKLEDSAVYLCASSLDTRSGGYTFGSGTRLTVV.

This clonotype was seen a handful of times. This chain connects TRBV28 to TRBJ1-2; 10 positions match TRBD1. Germline-derived CDR1 and CDR2 are MDHEN and SYDVKM. Trimming took 5 bases from V and 7 from J; bases not matched to a gene: 7. This CDR3 is 14 amino acids long. Here the CDR3 reads CASSIGQGVVGYTF. CDR3 nucleotide sequence: TGTGCCAGCAGTATCGGACAGGGGGTCGTTGGCTACACCTTC.

Note on this clonotype: This may be a read error: a much more frequent sequence differs by one nucleotide. The rearrangement joins TRBV6-6 to TRBJ2-7, with 13 bases aligning to TRBD2. The trim removed 6 bases at V and 7 bases at J, leaving 9 bases unmatched. Germline V gives CDR1 MNHNY, CDR2 SVGAGI (reference sequence). The CDR3 runs to 15 residues. CDR3 bases: TGTGCCAGCAGCCAACTAGCGGGGGGGCCGAATGAGCAGTACTTC. It codes for CASSQLAGGPNEQYF.

This clonotype was counted many times. This chain joins TRBV6-2 or TRBV6-3 and TRBJ2-7; D is possibly TRBD2 (5 bases). The V end lost 5 bases, the J end lost 4 bases, and 6 bases lay between the germline ends. CDR3 length: 11 residues. Looked up from germline, CDR1 is MNHEY and CDR2 is SVGEGT. The CDR3 protein is CASSTGYEQYF. The CDR3 nucleotides read TGTGCCAGCAGTACGGGGTACGAGCAGTACTTC.

This clonotype showed up just a few times. A read error may explain this, as a much larger clone is one base away. This rearrangement joins TRBV7-2 to TRBJ2-5; perhaps TRBD1 as D (5 bases). This CDR3 has 15 residues. Germline V gene data show CDR1 as SGHTA and CDR2 as FQGNSA. Deletions cut 6 bases from V and 11 bases from J, with 25 bases between. The CDR3 loop is CASSPDGRGFNEQYF. CDR3 in DNA: TGTGCCAGCAGTCCGGACGGAAGGGGTTTCAATGAGCAGTACTTC.

This clonotype showed up many times. The chain joins TRBV2 to TRBJ2-3, with TRBD1 identical over 7 bases. CDR1 is SNHLY, CDR2 FYNNEI, per germline. There are 15 residues in the CDR3. Unmatched junction bases numbered 3, after V lost 1 base and J lost 2 bases. The CDR3 loop reads CASSEEGTVTDTQYF. Written as DNA, the CDR3 is TGTGCCAGCAGTGAAGAAGGGACAGTCACAGATACGCAGTATTTT.

This clonotype was observed at least ten times. This rearrangement joins TRBV25-1 to TRBJ2-7; 7 bases align to TRBD2. Germline assignment: CDR1 MGHDK and CDR2 SYGVNS. The V gene end was trimmed by 5 bases and the J gene end by 3 bases; junction bases not matched to a gene: 4. This CDR3 is built from 13 residues. CDR3: CASSKRGDYEQYF. The CDR3 DNA reads as TGTGCCAGCAGTAAACGGGGGGACTACGAGCAGTACTTC.

V gene TRBV12-3 or TRBV12-4 combines with J gene TRBJ2-1, with D hard to call. The CDR3 runs to 15 residues. Trimming took off 0 bases at V and 5 bases at J, with 11 bases between the two ends. DNA for the CDR3: TGTGCCAGCAGTTTAGCCTTCGACCCCCACAATGAGCAGTTCTTC. It encodes CASSLAFDPHNEQFF.

In this sample, this clonotype turned up many times. The rearrangement uses TRBV4-1 and TRBJ2-3; a weak D match, TRBD2 (7 bases). Germline values: CDR1 MGHRA, CDR2 YSYEKL. CDR3 length: 15 amino acids. V was clipped by 1 base and J by 5 bases, with 13 bases between them. The CDR3 region has the DNA TGCGCCAGCAGCCAAGGCTGGGGGGGCAGAGATACGCAGTATTTT. Residues: CASSQGWGGRDTQYF.

A single count supports this clonotype. The chain is built from TRBV6-1 and TRBJ2-7; D assignment may be TRBD1 or TRBD2 (5 bases each). V was shortened by 6 bases and J by 1 base, with 13 bases between the two germline ends. CDR3 length equals 14 residues. CDR1 and CDR2 (germline): MNHNS, SASEGT. CDR3 coding DNA: TGTGCCAGCAGGGGACCCGGGCATTCCTACGAGCAGTACTTC. It yields the protein CASRGPGHSYEQYF.

The V gene is TRBV6-1, the J gene TRBJ1-1; 7 positions match TRBD1. This CDR3 spans 15 amino acids. Germline values: CDR1 MNHNS, CDR2 SASEGT. V lost 6 bases and J lost 1; bases outside the gene matches: 8. CDR3 residues: CASRKTGDANTEAFF. CDR3 coding DNA: TGTGCCAGCAGGAAAACAGGGGACGCGAACACTGAAGCTTTCTTT.

Only a few counts were recorded for this clonotype. Being one base from a much bigger clone, this may be a read error. The gene calls are TRBV7-6 and TRBJ1-5; maybe TRBD1 (5 bases). The CDR3 spans 15 residues. The germline CDR1 and CDR2 sequences are SGHVS and FNYEAQ. V was shortened by 5 bases and J by 0 bases, with 11 bases between the two germline ends. The CDR3: CASSPRGGSNQPQHF. The CDR3 DNA follows: TGTGCCAGCAGCCCGAGGGGAGGTAGCAATCAGCCCCAGCATTTT.

At least ten counts were recorded for this clonotype. This sequence joins TRBV6-1 and TRBJ2-1, with 11 bases aligning to TRBD2. The germline gives CDR1 MNHNS, CDR2 SASEGT. This CDR3 spans 16 amino acids. Trimming at V came to 4 bases and at J to 2 bases, leaving 4 bases not matched to a gene. This CDR3 reads CASSGLAGGAYNEQFF. The CDR3 coding sequence is TGTGCCAGCAGTGGCTTAGCGGGGGGGGCCTACAATGAGCAGTTCTTC.

Of note for this clonotype: This sequence may be a read error, since a much larger clone differs from it by one base. This chain uses TRBV9 with TRBJ2-1, with 9 bases lining up with TRBD1. Trimming cost V 5 bases and J 13 bases; bases outside gene matches: 16. Germline V lookup: CDR1 SGDLS, CDR2 YYNGEE. The CDR3 is 15 amino acids. As DNA, the CDR3 is TGTGCCAGCAGTCTGGGACAGGGTGGGGGAGAGACCCAGTTCTTC. Protein product: CASSLGQGGGETQFF. Looking up the rest from reference TRBV9 and TRBJ2-1 gives the full variable domain: DSGVTQTPKHLITATGQRVTLRCSPRSGDLSVYWYQQSLDQGLQFLIQYYNGEERAKGNILERFSAQQFPDLHSELNLSSLELGDSALYFCASSLGQGGGETQFFGPGTRLTVL.

V is TRBV30 and J is TRBJ1-4, with a possible D match to TRBD1 (5 bases). Trimming stripped 4 bases from V and 0 bases from J, with 6 bases between. Germline V gene sequence: CDR1 GTSNPN, CDR2 SVGIG (reference sequence). CDR3 length: 13 amino acids. The CDR3: CAWMGATNEKLFF. DNA for the CDR3: TGTGCCTGGATGGGGGCAACTAATGAAAAACTGTTTTTT.

This clonotype was recorded many times. CDR3 sequence (DNA): TGTGCCAGTAGTTTGGGGACATCGGAGACCCAGTACTTC. It encodes CASSLGTSETQYF. This chain uses TRBV19 with TRBJ2-5; D may be TRBD1 (6 bases). V lost 5 bases and J lost 5, with 12 bases in between. Germline CDR1 LNHDA, CDR2 SQIVND (reference sequence). CDR3 length: 13 amino acids. Combining the CDR3 with reference TRBV19 and TRBJ2-5 gives the whole variable domain DGGITQSPKYLFRKEGQNVTLSCEQNLNHDAMYWYRQDPGQGLRLIYYSQIVNDFQKGDIAEGYSVSREKKESFPLTVTSAQKNPTAFYLCASSLGTSETQYFGPGTRLLVL.

The chain joins TRBV6-1 to TRBJ2-1, with 10 bases fitting TRBD2. Germline V lookup: CDR1 MNHNS, CDR2 SASEGT. The V and J ends lost 5 bases and 8 bases, in that order; junction bases with no gene match: 6. The CDR3 length is 14 residues. CDR3 sequence: CASSNSGRADEQFF. In DNA form, the CDR3 reads TGTGCCAGCAGTAACAGCGGGAGGGCCGATGAGCAGTTCTTC.

The chain joins TRBV28 to TRBJ1-4; TRBD1 matches 7 bases. Trimming removed 7 bases from V and 6 bases from J; junction bases left unmatched: 8. In germline, CDR1 is MDHEN, CDR2 SYDVKM. The CDR3 runs 14 residues. In DNA, the CDR3 is TGTGCCAGCACCGACCAGGGGGGCCATGAAAAACTGTTTTTT. Its translation: CASTDQGGHEKLFF. The full variable domain, with the rest looked up from reference TRBV28 and TRBJ1-4, is DVKVTQSSRYLVKRTGEKVFLECVQDMDHENMFWYRQDPGLGLRLIYFSYDVKMKEKGDIPEGYSVSREKKERFSLILESASTNQTSMYLCASTDQGGHEKLFFGSGTQLSVL.

This clonotype was recorded a few times. This clone may be a read error of a much larger clone one base away. The chain joins TRBV9 to TRBJ2-3; 9 bases match TRBD2. CDR3 size: 16 residues. The germline CDR1 and CDR2 sequences are SGDLS and YYNGEE. CDR3 amino acids: CASSTRVAGATDAQYF. Written as DNA, the CDR3 is TGTGCCAGCAGCACTAGAGTAGCGGGGGCGACAGATGCGCAGTATTTT.

This clonotype was counted a few times. This could be a read error, since a much larger clone is one nucleotide away. In DNA, the CDR3 is TGTGCCAGCATGATACAGGGGGATGGTGAGCAGTACTTC. Translating it yields CASMIQGDGEQYF. The chain couples TRBV2 to TRBJ2-5; 8 positions agree with TRBD1. The germline V gene has CDR1 SNHLY and CDR2 FYNNEI. The CDR3 has 13 amino acids. Trimming removed 7 bases from V and 11 bases from J; junction bases left unmatched: 12.

The table lists this clonotype with many counts. This chain uses TRBV15 with TRBJ2-7, with D tentatively TRBD2 (5 bases). Germline loops: CDR1 LNHNV, CDR2 YYDKDF (reference sequence). The CDR3 totals 14 residues. V lost 1 base to trimming and J lost 0 bases, with 7 bases between them. The CDR3 bases are TGTGCCACCAGCAGAGCGGGGAGCTCCTACGAGCAGTACTTC. It translates to CATSRAGSSYEQYF.

This clonotype was seen a few times. The chain links TRBV2 to TRBJ1-3, with D unclear. CDR1 and CDR2 (germline): SNHLY, FYNNEI. Trimming took off 4 bases at V and 4 bases at J, with 11 bases between the two ends. The CDR3 is 14 residues long. As DNA, the CDR3 is TGTGCCAGCAGTGTAACCACGTCCGGAAACACCATATATTTT. Its protein product is CASSVTTSGNTIYF.

The chain recombines TRBV24-1 with TRBJ2-1, with 10 bases matching TRBD1. The end of the DNA fits TRBJ2-7 better, so the J call may be wrong. Germline assignment: CDR1 KGHDR and CDR2 SFDVKD. The length of the CDR3 is 17 residues. CDR3 amino acids: CATSDTQTGGAYNEQYF. The DNA of the CDR3 is TGTGCCACCAGTGACACTCAGACAGGGGGCGCCTACAATGAGCAGTACTTC.

This clonotype was seen at least ten times. The gene calls are TRBV30 and TRBJ2-5; 8 bases are shared with TRBD2. This CDR3 region has 14 residues. Losses at the gene ends were 2 bases for V and 7 bases for J; bases not matched to a gene: 9. Germline loops: CDR1 GTSNPN, CDR2 SVGIG (reference sequence). CDR3 in amino acids: CAWSLSGGLSTQYF. CDR3 DNA sequence: TGTGCCTGGAGTCTATCGGGGGGGCTGTCGACCCAGTACTTC.

In its sample, this clonotype was seen a few times. V usage is TRBV9 and J usage is TRBJ2-2, with D possibly being TRBD1 (6 bases). The V and J ends lost 4 bases and 1 base respectively, with 11 bases between them. The CDR3 consists of 15 residues. Per germline, CDR1 SGDLS and CDR2 YYNGEE. The CDR3 spells CASSIRQENTGELFF. The CDR3 DNA is TGTGCCAGCAGCATTCGACAGGAGAACACCGGGGAGCTGTTTTTT.

The chain is built from TRBV9 and TRBJ1-2; the match to TRBD1 covers 7 bases. CDR1 SGDLS and CDR2 YYNGEE come from the germline V gene. This CDR3 has 17 amino acids. The J segment lost 4 bases and the V segment lost 3 bases, leaving 15 bases of the junction unmatched. The CDR3 DNA sequence: TGTGCCAGCAGCGGACTATCTTCGGACAGGATCTGCTATGGCTACACCTTC. Protein: CASSGLSSDRICYGYTF.

This clonotype came up many times. V is TRBV6-2 or TRBV6-3 and J is TRBJ2-3, with 9 nucleotides matching TRBD2. Germline values: CDR1 MNHEY, CDR2 SVGEGT. The CDR3 has 16 residues. The V and J ends lost 4 bases and 1 base, in that order; junction bases with no gene match: 6. The CDR3 coding sequence is TGTGCCAGCAGTTCCTCCAGACTAGCGGGCACAGATACGCAGTATTTT. Its protein product is CASSSSRLAGTDTQYF.